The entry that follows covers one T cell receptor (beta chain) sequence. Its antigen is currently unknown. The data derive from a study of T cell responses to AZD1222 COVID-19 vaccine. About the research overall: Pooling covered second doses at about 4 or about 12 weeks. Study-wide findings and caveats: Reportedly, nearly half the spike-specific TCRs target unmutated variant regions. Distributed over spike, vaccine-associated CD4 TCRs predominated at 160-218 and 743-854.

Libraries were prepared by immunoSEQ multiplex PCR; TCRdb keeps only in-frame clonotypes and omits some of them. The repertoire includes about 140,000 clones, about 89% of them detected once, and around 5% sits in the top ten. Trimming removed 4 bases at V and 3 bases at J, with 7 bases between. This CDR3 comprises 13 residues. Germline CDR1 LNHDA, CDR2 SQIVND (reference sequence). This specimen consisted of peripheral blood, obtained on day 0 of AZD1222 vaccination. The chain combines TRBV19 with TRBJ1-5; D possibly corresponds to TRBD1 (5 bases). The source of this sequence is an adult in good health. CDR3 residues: CASSTRDNQPQHF. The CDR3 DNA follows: TGTGCCAGTAGTACCAGGGACAATCAGCCCCAGCATTTT.